This T cell receptor beta chain was profiled in a study of radiotherapy plus CTLA-4 blockade in lung cancer (dated by TCRdb to the late 2010s). With regard to the full study: Objective responses occurred in 18% of enrolled patients, and around 30% achieved disease control. The paper's findings and limits, for the study overall: After treatment with radiotherapy and ipilimumab, TCR clones that originated in tumors expanded in peripheral blood. Increased serum interferon-beta after radiation, together with early dynamic changes in blood T cell clones, were reported to be the strongest predictors of response.

The library was built by means of the immunoSEQ multiplex PCR assay. The table comes from immuneACCESS by way of TCRdb, which keeps in-frame sequences with V and J called. Part of the clones is missing from these tables; in studies checked, under half for an unresolved V gene and the rest for unknown reasons. Here the sample has 50,000 to 65,000 clones; 75% to 85% occur a single time. The top ten constitute about 8.5% of the sample. As concerns this clone: Its binding antigen is unknown. The junction differs from germline at one of its ends, possibly a read error.

Including cysteine and phenylalanine, the CDR3 has 14 amino acids. Of the read, only the CDR3 DNA is kept; its 42 bases are in frame from base 1. CDR1 and CDR2 are read off the germline V gene as KGHSH and LQKENI. In this study, focal radiation therapy paired with CTLA-4 blockade (ipilimumab) was tested in patients who had chemo-refractory metastatic non-small-cell lung cancer. The sequence derives from a human donor with non-small cell lung cancer who had a complete response to radiotherapy plus ipilimumab. The sequence joins TRBV18 to TRBJ2-5, with the D gene too uncertain to name. This material consisted of peripheral blood, taken from a patient treated with radiotherapy plus ipilimumab. This receptor carries the CDR3 CAGSPPVEYFTQYF. The nucleotide sequence is given as TGTGCCGGCTCACCACCGGTGGAGTACTTTACCCAGTACTTC.